This TCR beta chain was documented in a study of shared T cell receptors in the human thymus. The CDR3 sequence is 14 residues long. Germline V CDR1 and CDR2: SGHRS, YFSETQ. The V and J ends lost 0 bases and 6 bases respectively, with 9 bases between them. The assay was immunoSEQ multiplex PCR, and TCRdb's table has in-frame clones only and misses some. The table has about 710,000 clones, approximately 89% seen once. Separately, the same data were catalogued under a study of human thymus T cells. As that study records: During corrective heart surgery, resections were taken, and the thymus tissue came from them. Biased V and J segment usage appeared in thymus and peripheral blood.

The sequenced sample was thymocytes. This chain joins TRBV5-1 and TRBJ2-2; D ambiguous. The TCR originated in a boy under three years old with a congenital heart defect. CDR3 region: CASSLAGVAGELFF. The CDR3 DNA reads TGCGCCAGCAGCTTGGCCGGAGTAGCCGGGGAGCTGTTTTTT.